This T cell receptor (beta chain) was sequenced during a study of human T cells and chemical hapten exposure. Study in general: Patients were given diphenylcyclopropenone on the scalp weekly across the approximately 25-week study. Predominantly women, the patients had alopecia areata, totalis or universalis.

Time point reported: pre-sensitization, week 0. Treatment noted: therapeutic diphenylcyclopropenone sensitization with weekly scalp DPC. Findings and caveats of the study: The study found expanded TCRs formed significantly more large CDR3 similarity clusters than controls. Alopecia affecting every donor means their immune response may not match healthy people's.

This clonotype was picked up a small number of times. The antigen is not known. TCRdb used MiXCR to reprocess the RACE reads, holding one entry per CDR3 protein. The table lists about 40,000 distinct CDR3 sequences, roughly 10% of them singletons. CDR3 size: 12 residues. Germline CDR1 is SQVTM and CDR2 is ANQGSEA. Trimming removed 1 base at V and 8 bases at J, with 9 bases between. This rearrangement joins TRBV29-1 to TRBJ1-3, with D maybe TRBD1 (5 bases). This sequence originates from a man aged 25-45 years with alopecia areata. Some clones in this sample may be carry-over from other donors' samples. The sequences come from whole blood, collected in connection with sensitization to the hapten diphenylcyclopropenone (DPC). CDR3 sequence (DNA): TGCAGCGTTGAAGTGGGGCTGCACACCATATATTTT. Translating it yields CSVEVGLHTIYF.